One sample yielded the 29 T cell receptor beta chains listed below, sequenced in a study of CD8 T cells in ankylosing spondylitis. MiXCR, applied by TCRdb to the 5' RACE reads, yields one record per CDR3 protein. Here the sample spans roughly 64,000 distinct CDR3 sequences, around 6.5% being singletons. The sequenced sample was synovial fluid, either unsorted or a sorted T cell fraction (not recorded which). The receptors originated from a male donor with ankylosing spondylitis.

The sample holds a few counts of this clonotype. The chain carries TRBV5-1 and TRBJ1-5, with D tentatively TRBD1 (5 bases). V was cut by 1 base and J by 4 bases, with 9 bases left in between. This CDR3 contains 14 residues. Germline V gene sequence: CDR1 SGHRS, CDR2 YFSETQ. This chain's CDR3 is CASSLTGGNQPQHF. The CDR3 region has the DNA TGCGCCAGCAGCTTGACAGGTGGGAATCAGCCCCAGCATTTT. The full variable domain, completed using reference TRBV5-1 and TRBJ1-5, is KAGVTQTPRYLIKTRGQQVTLSCSPISGHRSVSWYQQTPGQGLQFLFEYFSETQRNKGNFPGRFSGRQFSNSRSEMNVSTLELGDSALYLCASSLTGGNQPQHFGDGTRLSIL.

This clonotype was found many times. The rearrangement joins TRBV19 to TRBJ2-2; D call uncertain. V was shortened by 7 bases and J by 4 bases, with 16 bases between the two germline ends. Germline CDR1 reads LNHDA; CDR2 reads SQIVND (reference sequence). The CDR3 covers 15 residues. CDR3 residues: CASTMGGSATGELFF. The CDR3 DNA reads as TGTGCCAGTACAATGGGCGGATCGGCCACCGGGGAGCTGTTTTTT.

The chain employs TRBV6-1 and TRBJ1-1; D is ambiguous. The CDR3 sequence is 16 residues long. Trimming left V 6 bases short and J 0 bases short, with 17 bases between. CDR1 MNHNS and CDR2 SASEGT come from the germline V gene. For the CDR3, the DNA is TGTGCCAGCAGCCCGACGTCGTGGCGGATGAACACTGAAGCTTTCTTT. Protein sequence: CASSPTSWRMNTEAFF.

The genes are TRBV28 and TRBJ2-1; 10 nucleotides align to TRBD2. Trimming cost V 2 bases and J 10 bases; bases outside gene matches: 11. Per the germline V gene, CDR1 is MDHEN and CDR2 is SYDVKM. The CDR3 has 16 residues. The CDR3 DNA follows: TGTGCCAGCAGTTTAGAGGCTAGCGGGAGTAAGTTAGAGCAGTTCTTC. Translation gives CASSLEASGSKLEQFF.

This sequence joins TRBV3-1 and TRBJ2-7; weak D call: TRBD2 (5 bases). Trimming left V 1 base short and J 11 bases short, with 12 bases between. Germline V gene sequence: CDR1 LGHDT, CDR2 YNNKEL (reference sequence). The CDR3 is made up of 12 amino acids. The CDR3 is CASSQGPSEEYF. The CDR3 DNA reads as TGTGCCAGCAGCCAAGGCCCTTCGGAGGAGTACTTC.

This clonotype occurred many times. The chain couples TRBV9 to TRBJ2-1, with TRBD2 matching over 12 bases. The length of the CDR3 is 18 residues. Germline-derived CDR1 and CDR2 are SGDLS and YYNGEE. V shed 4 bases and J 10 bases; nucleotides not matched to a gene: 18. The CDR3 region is CASSTLQGLRLAGGEQFF. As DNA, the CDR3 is TGTGCCAGCAGCACCCTACAGGGGCTGCGGCTAGCGGGAGGGGAGCAGTTCTTC.

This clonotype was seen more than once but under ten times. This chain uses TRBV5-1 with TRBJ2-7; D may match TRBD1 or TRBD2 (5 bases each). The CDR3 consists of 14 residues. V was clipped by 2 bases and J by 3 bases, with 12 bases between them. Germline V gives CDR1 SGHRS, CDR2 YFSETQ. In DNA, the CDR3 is TGCGCCAGCAGCTTTCCGGGGCGCTTCTACGAGCAGTACTTC. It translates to CASSFPGRFYEQYF.

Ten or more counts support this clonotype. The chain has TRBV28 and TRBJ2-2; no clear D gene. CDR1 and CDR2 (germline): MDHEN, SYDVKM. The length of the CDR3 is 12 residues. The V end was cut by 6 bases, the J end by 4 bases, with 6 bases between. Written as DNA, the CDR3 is TGTGCCAGCAGCAGGCCCACCGGGGAGCTGTTTTTT. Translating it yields CASSRPTGELFF.

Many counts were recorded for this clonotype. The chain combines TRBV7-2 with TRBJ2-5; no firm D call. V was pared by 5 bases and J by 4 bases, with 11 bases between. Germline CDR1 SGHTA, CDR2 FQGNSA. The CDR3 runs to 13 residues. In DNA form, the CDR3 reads TGTGCCAGCAGCATAAAGGCGAGAGAGACCCAGTACTTC. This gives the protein CASSIKARETQYF.

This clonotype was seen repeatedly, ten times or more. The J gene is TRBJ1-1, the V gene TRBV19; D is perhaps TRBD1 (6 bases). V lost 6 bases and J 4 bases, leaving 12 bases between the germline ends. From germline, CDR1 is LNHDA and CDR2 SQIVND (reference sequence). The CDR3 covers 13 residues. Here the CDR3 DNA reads TGTGCCAGTAGACCCCGGGGGGCCACTGAAGCTTTCTTT. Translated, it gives CASRPRGATEAFF.

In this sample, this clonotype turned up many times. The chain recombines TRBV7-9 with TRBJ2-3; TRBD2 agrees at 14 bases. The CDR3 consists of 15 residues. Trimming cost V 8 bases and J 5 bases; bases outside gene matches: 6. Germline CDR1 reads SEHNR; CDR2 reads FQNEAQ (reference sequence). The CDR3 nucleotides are TGTGCCAGCCAGCAGGGACTAGCGGGAGAAGATACGCAGTATTTT. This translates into CASQQGLAGEDTQYF.

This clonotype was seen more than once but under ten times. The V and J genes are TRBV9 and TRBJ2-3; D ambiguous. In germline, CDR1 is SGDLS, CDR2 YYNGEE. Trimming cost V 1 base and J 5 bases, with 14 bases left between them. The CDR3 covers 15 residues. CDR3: CASSVSGIQGDTQYF. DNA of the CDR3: TGTGCCAGCAGCGTATCAGGTATACAAGGAGATACGCAGTATTTT. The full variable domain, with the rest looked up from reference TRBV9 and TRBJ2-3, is DSGVTQTPKHLITATGQRVTLRCSPRSGDLSVYWYQQSLDQGLQFLIQYYNGEERAKGNILERFSAQQFPDLHSELNLSSLELGDSALYFCASSVSGIQGDTQYFGPGTRLTVL.

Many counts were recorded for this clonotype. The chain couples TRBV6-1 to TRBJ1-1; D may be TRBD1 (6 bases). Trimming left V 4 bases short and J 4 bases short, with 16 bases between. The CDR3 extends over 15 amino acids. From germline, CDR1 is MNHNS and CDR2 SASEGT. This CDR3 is CASSGGFGGTTEAFF. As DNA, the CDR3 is TGTGCCAGCAGTGGGGGTTTCGGGGGCACCACTGAAGCTTTCTTT.

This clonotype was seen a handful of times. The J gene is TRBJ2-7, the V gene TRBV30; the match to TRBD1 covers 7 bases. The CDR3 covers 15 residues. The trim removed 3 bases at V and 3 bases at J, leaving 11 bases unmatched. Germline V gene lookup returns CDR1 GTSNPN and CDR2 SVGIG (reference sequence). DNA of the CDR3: TGTGCCTGGAGCCAACTTGGGACAGAGTACTACGAGCAGTACTTC. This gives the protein CAWSQLGTEYYEQYF.

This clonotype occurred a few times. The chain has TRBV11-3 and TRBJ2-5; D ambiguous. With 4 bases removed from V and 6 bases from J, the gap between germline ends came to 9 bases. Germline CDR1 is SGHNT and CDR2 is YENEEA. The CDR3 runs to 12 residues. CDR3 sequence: CASSSHLQTQYF. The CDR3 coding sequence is TGTGCCAGCAGCTCCCACCTCCAGACCCAGTACTTC.

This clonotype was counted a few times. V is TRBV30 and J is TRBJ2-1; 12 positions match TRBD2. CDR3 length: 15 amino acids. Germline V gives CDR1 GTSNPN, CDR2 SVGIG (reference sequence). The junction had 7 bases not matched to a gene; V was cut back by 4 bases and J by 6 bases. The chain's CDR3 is CAWNEGLAGPNEQFF. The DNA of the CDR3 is TGTGCCTGGAATGAGGGACTAGCGGGCCCCAATGAGCAGTTCTTC.

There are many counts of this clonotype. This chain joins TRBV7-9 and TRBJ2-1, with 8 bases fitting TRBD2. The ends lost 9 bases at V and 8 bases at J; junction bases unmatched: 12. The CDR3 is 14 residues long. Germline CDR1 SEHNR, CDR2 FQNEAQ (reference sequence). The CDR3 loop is CASMPGLEFHEQFF. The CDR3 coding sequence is TGTGCCAGTATGCCGGGACTAGAGTTTCATGAGCAGTTCTTC.

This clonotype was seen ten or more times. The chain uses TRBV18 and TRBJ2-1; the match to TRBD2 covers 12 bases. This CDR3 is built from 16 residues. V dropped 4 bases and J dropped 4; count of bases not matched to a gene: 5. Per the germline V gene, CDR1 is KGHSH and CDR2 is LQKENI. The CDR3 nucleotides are TGTGCCAGCTCACAAGCTGGGACTAGCGGGTACAATGAGCAGTTCTTC. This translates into CASSQAGTSGYNEQFF.

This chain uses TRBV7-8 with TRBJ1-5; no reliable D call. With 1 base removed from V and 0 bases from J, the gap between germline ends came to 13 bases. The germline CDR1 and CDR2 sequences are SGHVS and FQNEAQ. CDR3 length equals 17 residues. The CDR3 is CASSLVAGLYSNQPQHF. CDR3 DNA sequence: TGTGCCAGCAGCTTAGTGGCAGGACTTTATAGCAATCAGCCCCAGCATTTT.

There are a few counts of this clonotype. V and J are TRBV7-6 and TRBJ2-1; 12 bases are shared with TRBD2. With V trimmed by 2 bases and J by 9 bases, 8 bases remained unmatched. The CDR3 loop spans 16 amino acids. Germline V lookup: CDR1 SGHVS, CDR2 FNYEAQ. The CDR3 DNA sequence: TGTGCCAGCAGCTTATCTAGCGGGAGGGCCCTCGGTGAGCAGTTCTTC. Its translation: CASSLSSGRALGEQFF.

CDR3 amino acids: CASSSPWNEQFF. The CDR3 DNA reads as TGTGCCAGCAGCTCGCCTTGGAATGAGCAGTTCTTC. This chain links TRBV11-2 with TRBJ2-1; D not resolved. The CDR3 has 12 residues. Germline V CDR1 and CDR2: SGHAT, FQNNGV. Trimming left V 4 bases short and J 7 bases short, with 8 bases between.

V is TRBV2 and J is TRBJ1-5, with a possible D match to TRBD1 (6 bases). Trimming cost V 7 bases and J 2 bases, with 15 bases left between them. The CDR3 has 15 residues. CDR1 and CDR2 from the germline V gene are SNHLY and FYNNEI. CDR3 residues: CASTAGRGRNQPQHF. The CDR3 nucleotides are TGTGCCAGCACCGCCGGCAGGGGCCGCAATCAGCCCCAGCATTTT.

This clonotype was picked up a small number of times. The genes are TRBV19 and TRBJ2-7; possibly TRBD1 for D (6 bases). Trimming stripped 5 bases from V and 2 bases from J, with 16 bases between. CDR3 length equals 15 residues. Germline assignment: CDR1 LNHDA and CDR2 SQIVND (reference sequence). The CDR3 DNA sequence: TGTGCCAGTAGTCCGGCAGGGACAAGACCCTACGAGCAGTACTTC. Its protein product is CASSPAGTRPYEQYF.

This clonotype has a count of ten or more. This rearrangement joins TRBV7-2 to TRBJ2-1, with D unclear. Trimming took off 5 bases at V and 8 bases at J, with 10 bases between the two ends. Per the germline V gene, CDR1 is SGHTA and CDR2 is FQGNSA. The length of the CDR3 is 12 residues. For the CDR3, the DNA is TGTGCCAGCAGCATTGGGGTCTATGAGCAGTTCTTC. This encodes CASSIGVYEQFF.

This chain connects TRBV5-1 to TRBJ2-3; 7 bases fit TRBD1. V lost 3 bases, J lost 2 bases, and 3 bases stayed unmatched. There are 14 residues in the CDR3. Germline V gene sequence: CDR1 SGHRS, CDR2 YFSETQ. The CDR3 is CASSSGQYTDTQYF. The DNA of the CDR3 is TGCGCCAGCAGCTCGGGACAGTACACAGATACGCAGTATTTT. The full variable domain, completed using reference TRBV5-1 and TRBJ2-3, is KAGVTQTPRYLIKTRGQQVTLSCSPISGHRSVSWYQQTPGQGLQFLFEYFSETQRNKGNFPGRFSGRQFSNSRSEMNVSTLELGDSALYLCASSSGQYTDTQYFGPGTRLTVL.

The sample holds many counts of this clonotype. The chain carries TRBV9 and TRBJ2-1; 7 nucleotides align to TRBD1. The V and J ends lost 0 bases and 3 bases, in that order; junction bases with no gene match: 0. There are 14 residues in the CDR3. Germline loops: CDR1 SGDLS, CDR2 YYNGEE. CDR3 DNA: TGTGCCAGCAGCGTAGGGGACAGCTACAATGAGCAGTTCTTC. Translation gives CASSVGDSYNEQFF.

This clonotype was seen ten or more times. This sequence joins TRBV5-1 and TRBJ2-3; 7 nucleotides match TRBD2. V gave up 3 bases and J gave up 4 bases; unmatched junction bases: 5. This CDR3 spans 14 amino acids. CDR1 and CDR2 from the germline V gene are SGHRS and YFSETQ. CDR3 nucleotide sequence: TGCGCCAGCAGCTCGGGAGGCCGGGCAGATACGCAGTATTTT. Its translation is CASSSGGRADTQYF.

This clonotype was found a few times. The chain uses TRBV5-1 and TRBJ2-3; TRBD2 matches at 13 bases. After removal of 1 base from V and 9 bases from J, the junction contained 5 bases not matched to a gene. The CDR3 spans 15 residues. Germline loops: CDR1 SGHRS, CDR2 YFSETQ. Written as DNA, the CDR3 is TGCGCCAGCAGCTTGACTAGCGGGAGGGCCCAAACGCAGTATTTT. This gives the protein CASSLTSGRAQTQYF.

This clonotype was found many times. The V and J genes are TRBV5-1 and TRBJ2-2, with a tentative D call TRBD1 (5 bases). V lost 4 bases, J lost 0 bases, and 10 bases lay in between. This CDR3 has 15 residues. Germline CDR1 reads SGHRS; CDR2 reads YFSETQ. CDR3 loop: CASSLQVSNTGELFF. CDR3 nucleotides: TGCGCCAGCAGCCTACAGGTCTCGAACACCGGGGAGCTGTTTTTT.